Below are 16 T cell receptor beta chains sequenced from a single sample in a study of memory CD4+ T cells and cytomegalovirus serostatus. Single viable CD3+CD4+CD8-CD45RO+ cells were sorted as the memory CD4+ T cells. The data were produced by immunoSEQ multiplex PCR, yet TCRdb's version contains in-frame clones alone and is incomplete. The repertoire holds roughly 64,000 clones, with more than 70% as singletons. Sequenced input: memory CD4+ T cells from blood. All receptors come from an adult in good health and CMV-seronegative.

This chain connects TRBV5-5 to TRBJ1-2; TRBD1 is a possible D gene (6 bases). This CDR3 region has 14 residues. Trimming cost V 2 bases and J 1 base, with 9 bases left between them. The germline V gene encodes CDR1 SGHKS and CDR2 YYEKEE (reference sequence). CDR3 DNA: TGTGCCAGCAGCTTACAGGGATATAACTATGGCTACACCTTC. It is translated as CASSLQGYNYGYTF.

The J gene is TRBJ2-1, the V gene TRBV4-2; TRBD2 aligns across 9 bases. Losses at the gene ends were 2 bases for V and 6 bases for J; bases not matched to a gene: 5. From germline, CDR1 is LGHNA and CDR2 YNFKEQ. The CDR3 has 15 amino acids. The CDR3 sequence is CASSQYSGSTNEQFF. As DNA, the CDR3 is TGTGCCAGCAGCCAATATAGCGGGAGCACCAATGAGCAGTTCTTC.

CDR3 region: CASRLSSGNTIYF. CDR3 nucleotide sequence: TGTGCCTCGCGACTCAGCTCTGGAAACACCATATATTTT. The chain combines TRBV5-5 with TRBJ1-3; D uncertain. Germline loops: CDR1 SGHKS, CDR2 YYEKEE (reference sequence). Trimming took off 10 bases at V and 0 bases at J, with 11 bases between the two ends. This CDR3 has 13 residues.

This sequence joins TRBV6-1 and TRBJ2-3; 9 bases agree with TRBD1. This CDR3 has 14 amino acids. J gave up 3 bases and V 6 bases, and 4 bases lay outside the gene matches. The V gene's germline CDR1 is MNHNS and CDR2 SASEGT. Written as DNA, the CDR3 is TGTGCCAGCAGCGTTGGACAGGGGACAGATACGCAGTATTTT. Its translation is CASSVGQGTDTQYF.

This clone was recorded a few times. The chain joins TRBV19 to TRBJ1-1; D call uncertain. Germline CDR1 LNHDA, CDR2 SQIVND (reference sequence). The CDR3 is 12 residues long. V lost 6 bases and J 5 bases, leaving 10 bases between the germline ends. DNA of the CDR3: TGTGCCAGTAGCGGTTCGGTAACTGAAGCTTTCTTT. It codes for CASSGSVTEAFF.

This chain uses TRBV29-1 with TRBJ1-5; D is possibly TRBD1 (5 bases). The germline gives CDR1 SQVTM, CDR2 ANQGSEA. With 7 bases removed from V and 4 bases from J, the gap between germline ends came to 14 bases. CDR3 length: 13 amino acids. CDR3 sequence: CSAASGLNQPQHF. CDR3 in DNA: TGCAGCGCGGCCTCGGGACTTAATCAGCCCCAGCATTTT.

This clone came up once. The genes are TRBV5-8 and TRBJ2-3; the match to TRBD1 covers 9 bases. V gave up 4 bases and J gave up 6 bases; unmatched junction bases: 6. Germline-derived CDR1 and CDR2 are SGHTS and YDEGEE. The CDR3 totals 14 residues. This CDR3 reads CASSLGTGRDTQYF. The DNA for the CDR3 is TGTGCCAGCAGCCTCGGGACAGGGCGGGATACGCAGTATTTT. The entire variable domain, with the rest obtained from reference TRBV5-8 and TRBJ2-3, is as follows: EAGVTQSPTHLIKTRGQQATLRCSPISGHTSVYWYQQALGLGLQFLLWYDEGEERNRGNFPPRFSGRQFPNYSSELNVNALELEDSALYLCASSLGTGRDTQYFGPGTRLTVL.

The rearrangement links TRBV18 to TRBJ2-7, with D hard to call. The CDR3 totals 12 residues. CDR1 is KGHSH, CDR2 LQKENI, per germline. Trimming stripped 6 bases from V and 1 base from J, with 7 bases between. Written as DNA, the CDR3 is TGTGCCAGCTCTCCCGATTCCTACGAGCAGTACTTC. It yields the protein CASSPDSYEQYF. The full variable domain, in which reference TRBV18 and TRBJ2-7 provide the parts outside the CDR3, is NAGVMQNPRHLVRRRGQEARLRCSPMKGHSHVYWYRQLPEEGLKFMVYLQKENIIDESGMPKERFSAEFPKEGPSILRIQQVVRGDSAAYFCASSPDSYEQYFGPGTRLTVT.

The chain uses TRBV7-9 and TRBJ2-1; D possibly corresponds to TRBD2 (6 bases). Germline CDR1 SEHNR, CDR2 FQNEAQ (reference sequence). V lost 2 bases to trimming and J lost 6 bases, with 17 bases between them. The CDR3 length is 16 residues. CDR3 in amino acids: CASSLFRASVINEQFF. Written as DNA, the CDR3 is TGTGCCAGCAGCTTATTCAGGGCTAGCGTTATCAATGAGCAGTTCTTC. The variable domain in full, with the rest retrieved from reference TRBV7-9 and TRBJ2-1, is DTGVSQNPRHKITKRGQNVTFRCDPISEHNRLYWYRQTLGQGPEFLTYFQNEAQLEKSRLLSDRFSAERPKGSFSTLEIQRTEQGDSAMYLCASSLFRASVINEQFFGPGTRLTVL.

This chain uses TRBV6-6 with TRBJ1-5; 7 positions match TRBD1. The V gene's germline CDR1 is MNHNY and CDR2 SVGAGI (reference sequence). V lost 4 bases and J lost 7; bases outside the gene matches: 10. This CDR3 is built from 15 residues. The DNA for the CDR3 is TGTGCCAGCAGTTCTTCTGACAGGGCTCGACAGCCCCAGCATTTT. This translates into CASSSSDRARQPQHF.

The J gene is TRBJ1-5, the V gene TRBV28, with D possibly being TRBD1 (6 bases). Trimming took off 5 bases at V and 0 bases at J, with 11 bases between the two ends. The CDR3 has 15 amino acids. Germline CDR1 is MDHEN and CDR2 is SYDVKM. In nucleotides, the CDR3 is TGTGCCAGCAGTAAACAGGGCTATAGCAATCAGCCCCAGCATTTT. As protein: CASSKQGYSNQPQHF.

This clone has more than one count but fewer than ten. This rearrangement joins TRBV19 to TRBJ1-1; no clear D. Trimming removed 4 bases at V and 10 bases at J, with 13 bases between. Germline CDR1 and CDR2: LNHDA and SQIVND (reference sequence). CDR3 length: 12 amino acids. The DNA of the CDR3 is TGTGCCAGTAGTACGCGGGCGACATCAGCTTTCTTT. It yields the protein CASSTRATSAFF.

This clone was seen only a few times. The chain combines TRBV10-2 with TRBJ1-5; 10 nucleotides align to TRBD1. Germline lookup yields CDR1 WSHSY and CDR2 SAAADI. After removal of 6 bases from V and 2 bases from J, the junction contained 25 bases not matched to a gene. The CDR3 loop spans 22 amino acids. The CDR3 spells CASRQTGTGVRIYICGNQPQHF. The CDR3 nucleotides are TGCGCCAGCAGACAGACCGGGACAGGGGTCCGGATATATATTTGTGGCAATCAGCCCCAGCATTTT.

This clone was observed a single time. This chain joins TRBV2 and TRBJ1-5; D might be TRBD1 (6 bases). The CDR3 loop spans 14 amino acids. The V end was cut by 6 bases, the J end by 7 bases, with 16 bases between. Germline V gene data show CDR1 as SNHLY and CDR2 as FYNNEI. The CDR3 coding sequence is TGTGCCAGCAGAGGGGGAAGTCCCGGACAGCCCCAGCATTTT. It translates to CASRGGSPGQPQHF.

This chain links TRBV15 with TRBJ1-1; tentatively, D is TRBD1 (6 bases). This CDR3 contains 17 residues. Deletions cut 5 bases from V and 6 bases from J, with 25 bases between. Germline-derived CDR1 and CDR2 are LNHNV and YYDKDF (reference sequence). The CDR3 is CATSQTAGRLKGAEAFF. The DNA for the CDR3 is TGTGCCACCAGCCAAACAGCGGGACGTCTAAAGGGGGCTGAAGCTTTCTTT.

V is TRBV5-1 and J is TRBJ1-5; D is uncertain. The germline CDR1 and CDR2 sequences are SGHRS and YFSETQ. This CDR3 region has 15 residues. V was trimmed by 0 bases and J by 1 base, leaving 8 bases between them. CDR3 protein: CASSLDDGSNQPQHF. The CDR3 region has the DNA TGCGCCAGCAGCTTGGACGACGGGAGCAATCAGCCCCAGCATTTT.